Listed below are T cell receptor beta chains from one sample, sequenced in a study of cytomegalovirus exposure and HLA in healthy donors. Using immunoSEQ multiplex PCR, the repertoire was profiled, and TCRdb retains in-frame clones only, with some absent. The repertoire holds 120,000 to 150,000 clones, with 60% to 80% as singletons. The sequenced material came from PBMCs. The origin of the receptors is a middle-aged woman in good health and CMV-seropositive. The CDR3 runs from the conserved cysteine through the conserved F or W. D genes are given only for firm matches. Only some rows state a clone size, as once, few, many or a class for expanded clones.

v_call	j_call	clone_size	d_call	cdr3_length	cdr3_nt	cdr3_aa
TRBV5-1	TRBJ1-1	-	TRBD1	13	TGCGCCAGCAGCCGACAGGGGGCGACTGAAGCTTTCTTT	CASSRQGATEAFF
TRBV19	TRBJ1-2	-	-	14	TGTGCCAGTAGTATTGCTGCAGGGGAGTATGGCTACACCTTC	CASSIAAGEYGYTF
TRBV2	TRBJ1-4	-	TRBD1	15	TGTGCCAGCAGACCCGGGACAGGCATTAATGAAAAACTGTTTTTT	CASRPGTGINEKLFF
TRBV11-1	TRBJ2-1	-	TRBD1	18	TGTGCCAGCAGCTACAGCCCCGGGACAGGGGGCTCCTACAATGAGCAGTTCTTC	CASSYSPGTGGSYNEQFF
TRBV6-6	TRBJ2-7	-	-	16	TGTGCCAGCAGTACGAGGACAACAGGCCCGTCATACGAGCAGTACTTC	CASSTRTTGPSYEQYF
TRBV7-6	TRBJ2-2	-	-	15	TGTGCCAGCAAAAAGGGGGGGGGCGGACCCGGGGAGCTGTTTTTT	CASKKGGGGPGELFF
TRBV4-1	TRBJ2-1	few	TRBD1	13	TGCGCCAGCAAAGGACAGGGATCCGATGAGCAGTTCTTC	CASKGQGSDEQFF
TRBV7-9	TRBJ2-6	-	-	17	TGTTCCACCCCGGGACACGGGGATTCTTCGGGGGCCAACGTCCTGACTTTC	CSTPGHGDSSGANVLTF
TRBV9	TRBJ1-1	-	-	12	TGTGCCAGCAGCGAACCCCCCGGGGAAGCTTTCTTT	CASSEPPGEAFF
TRBV7-2	TRBJ1-5	once	-	16	TGTGCCAGCAGCTTGTTAGGGGTGGTCAGCAATCAGCCCCAGCATTTT	CASSLLGVVSNQPQHF